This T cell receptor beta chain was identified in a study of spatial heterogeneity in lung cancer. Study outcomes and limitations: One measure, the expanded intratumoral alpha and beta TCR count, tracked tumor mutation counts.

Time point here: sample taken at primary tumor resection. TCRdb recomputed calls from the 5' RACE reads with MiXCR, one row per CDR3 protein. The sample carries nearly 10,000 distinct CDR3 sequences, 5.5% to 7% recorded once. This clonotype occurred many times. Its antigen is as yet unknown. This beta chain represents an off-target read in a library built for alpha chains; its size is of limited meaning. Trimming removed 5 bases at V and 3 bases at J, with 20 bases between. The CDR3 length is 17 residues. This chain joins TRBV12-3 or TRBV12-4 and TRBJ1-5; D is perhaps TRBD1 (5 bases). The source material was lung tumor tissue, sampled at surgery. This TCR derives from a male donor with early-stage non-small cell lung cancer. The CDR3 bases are TGTGCCAGCAGTCTTAGACAGTTTAGCTCTATCAATCAGCCCCAGCATTTT. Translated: CASSLRQFSSINQPQHF.